These T cell receptor beta chains were read from a single sample in a study of blood T cell repertoires in COVID-19. Using immunoSEQ multiplex PCR, the repertoire was profiled, and TCRdb retains in-frame clones only, with some absent. The sample consists of tens of thousands of clones, roughly 83% of them appearing once. The sequencing input was peripheral blood. The receptors were gathered from a man aged 50 to 59 with COVID-19, enrolled during active disease. Each CDR3 is given without its conserved first and last residue. A clone size is listed for some rows: how often the clone was seen (once, few, many), or a class if it is expanded.

CDR3aa: ASSETGIEEQF
v_gene: TRBV6-1
abundance: NA
j_gene: TRBJ2-1

CDR3aa: ASSLGRGTGDREQY
v_gene: TRBV5-1
abundance: few
j_gene: TRBJ2-7

CDR3aa: ASSAPGQGFYEQY
v_gene: TRBV19
abundance: NA
j_gene: TRBJ2-7

CDR3aa: AIGENNQPQH
v_gene: TRBV10-3
abundance: NA
j_gene: TRBJ1-5

CDR3aa: ASSEFPSREKLF
v_gene: TRBV2
abundance: NA
j_gene: TRBJ1-4

CDR3aa: ASSYGLAGDTQY
v_gene: TRBV5-1
abundance: few
j_gene: TRBJ2-3

CDR3aa: ASSASGTGVATEAF
v_gene: TRBV9
abundance: once
j_gene: TRBJ1-1

CDR3aa: ASSLWARNEKLF
v_gene: TRBV27
abundance: NA
j_gene: TRBJ1-4

CDR3aa: ASSHSGTEYEQY
v_gene: TRBV27
abundance: NA
j_gene: TRBJ2-7

CDR3aa: ATRDTYNSPLH
v_gene: TRBV27
abundance: NA
j_gene: TRBJ1-6

CDR3aa: ASSLTGLYNEQF
v_gene: TRBV11-2
abundance: NA
j_gene: TRBJ2-1

CDR3aa: ASSDSPGSVTGELF
v_gene: TRBV6-4
abundance: NA
j_gene: TRBJ2-2

CDR3aa: ASSRTGGFEQY
v_gene: TRBV19
abundance: once
j_gene: TRBJ2-7

CDR3aa: ASSPRGQVGEKLF
v_gene: TRBV9
abundance: NA
j_gene: TRBJ1-4

CDR3aa: ASIGDRYPNQPQH
v_gene: TRBV19
abundance: NA
j_gene: TRBJ1-5

CDR3aa: ASSWAEPNEKLF
v_gene: TRBV5-1
abundance: NA
j_gene: TRBJ1-4

CDR3aa: ASSRQVRGANVLT
v_gene: TRBV6-5
abundance: NA
j_gene: TRBJ2-6

CDR3aa: ASTLPGTGGYT
v_gene: TRBV28
abundance: NA
j_gene: TRBJ1-2

CDR3aa: ATSPGPDPYRNTGELF
v_gene: TRBV27
abundance: NA
j_gene: TRBJ2-2

CDR3aa: ASSSRQGDEKLF
v_gene: TRBV11-2
abundance: NA
j_gene: TRBJ1-4

CDR3aa: ASSFGTGNEKLF
v_gene: TRBV5-6
abundance: NA
j_gene: TRBJ1-4

CDR3aa: AISESAGAGWSLGYT
v_gene: TRBV10-3
abundance: NA
j_gene: TRBJ1-2

CDR3aa: ASSPGQGGDTEAF
v_gene: TRBV19
abundance: NA
j_gene: TRBJ1-1

CDR3aa: ASSYTSGTQETQY
v_gene: TRBV6-2/TRBV6-3
abundance: NA
j_gene: TRBJ2-5

CDR3aa: ASSVDSGDYNEQF
v_gene: TRBV9
abundance: once
j_gene: TRBJ2-1

CDR3aa: ASRLGVNYGYT
v_gene: TRBV28
abundance: few
j_gene: TRBJ1-2

CDR3aa: ASSSLAGAVTGELF
v_gene: TRBV7-2
abundance: NA
j_gene: TRBJ2-2

CDR3aa: ASSQRDGQGSYNEQF
v_gene: TRBV4-1
abundance: NA
j_gene: TRBJ2-1

CDR3aa: ASSPGTSGMGTDTQY
v_gene: TRBV2
abundance: NA
j_gene: TRBJ2-3

CDR3aa: ASSPTRNNEQF
v_gene: TRBV7-2
abundance: NA
j_gene: TRBJ2-1

CDR3aa: ASSQAGTENGAGVNEQF
v_gene: TRBV4-3
abundance: NA
j_gene: TRBJ2-1

CDR3aa: ASSDLAGSYNEQF
v_gene: TRBV5-1
abundance: NA
j_gene: TRBJ2-1